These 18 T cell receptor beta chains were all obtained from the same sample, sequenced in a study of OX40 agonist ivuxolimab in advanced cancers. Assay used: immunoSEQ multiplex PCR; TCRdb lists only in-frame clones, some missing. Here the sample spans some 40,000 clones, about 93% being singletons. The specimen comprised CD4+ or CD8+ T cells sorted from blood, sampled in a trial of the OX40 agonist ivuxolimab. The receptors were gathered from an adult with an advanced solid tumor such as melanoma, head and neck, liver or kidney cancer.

The CDR3 loop is CASREVAAYNEQFF. The DNA for the CDR3 is TGTGCCAGTAGGGAGGTGGCGGCATACAATGAGCAGTTCTTC. The chain carries TRBV19 and TRBJ2-1; perhaps TRBD2 as D (5 bases). Trimming cost V 6 bases and J 4 bases, with 13 bases left between them. The V gene's germline CDR1 is LNHDA and CDR2 SQIVND (reference sequence). The CDR3 totals 14 residues.

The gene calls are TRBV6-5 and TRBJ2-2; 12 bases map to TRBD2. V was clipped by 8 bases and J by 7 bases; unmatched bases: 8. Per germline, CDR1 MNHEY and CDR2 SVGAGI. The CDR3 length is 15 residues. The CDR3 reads CASAQTSGRFGELFF. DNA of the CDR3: TGTGCCAGCGCTCAGACTAGCGGGAGATTCGGGGAGCTGTTTTTT.

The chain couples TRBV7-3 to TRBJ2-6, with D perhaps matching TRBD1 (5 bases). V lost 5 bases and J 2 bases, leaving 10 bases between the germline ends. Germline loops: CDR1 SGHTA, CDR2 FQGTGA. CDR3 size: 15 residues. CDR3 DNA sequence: TGTGCCAGCAGCGGACACGGCACTGGGGCCAACGTCCTGACTTTC. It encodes CASSGHGTGANVLTF.

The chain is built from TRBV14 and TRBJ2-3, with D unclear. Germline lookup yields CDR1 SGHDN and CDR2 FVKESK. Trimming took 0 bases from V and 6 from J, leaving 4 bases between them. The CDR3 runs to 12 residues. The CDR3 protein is CASSQDADTQYF. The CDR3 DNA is TGTGCCAGCAGCCAAGATGCGGATACGCAGTATTTT.

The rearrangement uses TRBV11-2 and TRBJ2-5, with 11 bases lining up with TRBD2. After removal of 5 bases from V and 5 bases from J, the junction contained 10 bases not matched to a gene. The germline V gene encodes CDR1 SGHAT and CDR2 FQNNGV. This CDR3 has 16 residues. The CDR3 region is CASSRGTSGFSETQYF. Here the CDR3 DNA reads TGTGCCAGCAGCAGAGGGACTAGCGGCTTTTCGGAGACCCAGTACTTC. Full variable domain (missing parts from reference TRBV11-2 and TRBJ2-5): EAGVAQSPRYKIIEKRQSVAFWCNPISGHATLYWYQQILGQGPKLLIQFQNNGVVDDSQLPKDRFSAERLKGVDSTLKIQPAKLEDSAVYLCASSRGTSGFSETQYFGPGTRLLVL.

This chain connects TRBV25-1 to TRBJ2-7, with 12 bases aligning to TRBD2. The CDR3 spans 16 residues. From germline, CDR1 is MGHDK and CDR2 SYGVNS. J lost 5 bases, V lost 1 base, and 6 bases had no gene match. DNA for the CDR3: TGTGCCAGCAGTGAATCCCGGACTAGCGGGGCCCACGAGCAGTACTTC. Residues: CASSESRTSGAHEQYF.

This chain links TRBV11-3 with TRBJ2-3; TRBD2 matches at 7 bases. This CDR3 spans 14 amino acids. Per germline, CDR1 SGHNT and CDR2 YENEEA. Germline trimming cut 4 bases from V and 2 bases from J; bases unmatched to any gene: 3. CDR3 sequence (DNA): TGTGCCAGCAGCTCCAGCGGGAACACAGATACGCAGTATTTT. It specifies CASSSSGNTDTQYF.

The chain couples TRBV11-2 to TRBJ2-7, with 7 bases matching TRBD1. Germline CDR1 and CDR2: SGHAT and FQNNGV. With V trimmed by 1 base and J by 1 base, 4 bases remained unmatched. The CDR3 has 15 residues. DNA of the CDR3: TGTGCCAGCAGCTTAGGACAGGGCAATTCCTACGAGCAGTACTTC. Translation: CASSLGQGNSYEQYF.

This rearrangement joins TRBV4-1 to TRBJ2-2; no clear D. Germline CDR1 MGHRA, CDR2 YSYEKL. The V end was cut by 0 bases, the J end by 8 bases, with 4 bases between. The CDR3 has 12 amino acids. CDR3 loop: CASSQEPGELFF. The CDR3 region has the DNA TGCGCCAGCAGCCAAGAACCAGGGGAGCTGTTTTTT.

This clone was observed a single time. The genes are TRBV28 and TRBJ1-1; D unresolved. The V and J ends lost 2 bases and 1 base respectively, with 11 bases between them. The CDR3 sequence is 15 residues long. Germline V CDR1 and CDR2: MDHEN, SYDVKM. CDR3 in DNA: TGTGCCAGCAGTTTAGTCGCAGCAAGGAACACTGAAGCTTTCTTT. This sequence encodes CASSLVAARNTEAFF.

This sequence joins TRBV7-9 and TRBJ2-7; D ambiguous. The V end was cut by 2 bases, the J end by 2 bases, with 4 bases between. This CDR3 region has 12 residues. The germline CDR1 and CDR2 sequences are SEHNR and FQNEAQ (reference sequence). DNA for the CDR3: TGTGCCAGCAGCTTAAGGCCCTACGAGCAGTACTTC. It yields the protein CASSLRPYEQYF. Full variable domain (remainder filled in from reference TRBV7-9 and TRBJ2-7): DTGVSQNPRHKITKRGQNVTFRCDPISEHNRLYWYRQTLGQGPEFLTYFQNEAQLEKSRLLSDRFSAERPKGSFSTLEIQRTEQGDSAMYLCASSLRPYEQYFGPGTRLTVT.

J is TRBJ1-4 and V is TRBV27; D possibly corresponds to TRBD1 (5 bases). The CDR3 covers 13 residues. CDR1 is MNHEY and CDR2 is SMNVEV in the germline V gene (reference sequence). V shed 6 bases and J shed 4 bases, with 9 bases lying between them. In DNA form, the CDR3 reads TGTGCCAGCAGGACAGAGATTAATGAAAAACTGTTTTTT. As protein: CASRTEINEKLFF.

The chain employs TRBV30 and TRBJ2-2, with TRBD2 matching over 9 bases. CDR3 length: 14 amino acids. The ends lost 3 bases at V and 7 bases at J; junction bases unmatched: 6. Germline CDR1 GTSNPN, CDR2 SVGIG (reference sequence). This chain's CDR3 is CAWRPGLALGELFF. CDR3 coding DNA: TGTGCCTGGAGGCCGGGACTAGCTCTCGGGGAGCTGTTTTTT.

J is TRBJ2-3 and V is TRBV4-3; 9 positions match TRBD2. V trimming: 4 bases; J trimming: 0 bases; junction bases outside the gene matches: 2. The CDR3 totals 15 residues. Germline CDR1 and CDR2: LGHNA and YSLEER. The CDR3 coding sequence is TGCGCCAGCAGCCCGACTAGCGGAAGCACAGATACGCAGTATTTT. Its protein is CASSPTSGSTDTQYF.

The CDR3, as DNA: TGTGCCAGCAGCTTGGCCCGGAACTCCTACGAGCAGTACTTC. Its translation is CASSLARNSYEQYF. The chain employs TRBV5-4 and TRBJ2-7, with D unresolved. V lost 0 bases, J lost 0 bases, and 7 bases lay in between. The germline V gene encodes CDR1 SGHNT and CDR2 YYREEE (reference sequence). This CDR3 is built from 14 residues.

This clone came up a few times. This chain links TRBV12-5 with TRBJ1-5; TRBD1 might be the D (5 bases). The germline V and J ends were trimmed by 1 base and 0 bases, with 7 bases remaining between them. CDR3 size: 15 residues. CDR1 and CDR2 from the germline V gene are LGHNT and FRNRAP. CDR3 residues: CASGLGGFSNQPQHF. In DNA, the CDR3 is TGTGCTAGTGGTTTGGGGGGCTTTAGCAATCAGCCCCAGCATTTT.

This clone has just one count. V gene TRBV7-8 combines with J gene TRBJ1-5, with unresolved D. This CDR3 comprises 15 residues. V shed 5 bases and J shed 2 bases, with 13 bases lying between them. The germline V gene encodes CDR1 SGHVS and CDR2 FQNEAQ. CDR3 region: CASSPDTRGNQPQHF. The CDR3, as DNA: TGTGCCAGCAGCCCCGACACTCGGGGCAATCAGCCCCAGCATTTT.

The DNA of the CDR3 is TGTGCCAGCAGCAACGCCGGGACTAGCGGGCCCAACTACGAGCAGTACTTC. Translating it yields CASSNAGTSGPNYEQYF. The chain has TRBV7-9 and TRBJ2-7; the match to TRBD2 covers 12 bases. The CDR3 is 17 residues long. V dropped 5 bases and J dropped 3; count of bases not matched to a gene: 11. Germline CDR1 and CDR2: SEHNR and FQNEAQ (reference sequence).